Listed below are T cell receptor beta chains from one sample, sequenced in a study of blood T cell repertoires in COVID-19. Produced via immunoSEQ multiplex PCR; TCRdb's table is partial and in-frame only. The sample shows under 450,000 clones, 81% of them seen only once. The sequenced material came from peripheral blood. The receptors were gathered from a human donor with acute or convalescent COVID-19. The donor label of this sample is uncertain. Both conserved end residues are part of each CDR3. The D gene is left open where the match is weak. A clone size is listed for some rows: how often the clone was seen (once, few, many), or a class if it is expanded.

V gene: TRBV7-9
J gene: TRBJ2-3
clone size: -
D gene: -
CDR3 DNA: TGTGCCAGCAGCTTAGGGGGCGGAGGAGGGGAGGCAGATACGCAGTATTTT
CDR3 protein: CASSLGGGGGEADTQYF

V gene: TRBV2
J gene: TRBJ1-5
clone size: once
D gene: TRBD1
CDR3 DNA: TGTGCCAGCAGGGGACAGGGGAGTAGCAATCAGCCCCAGCATTTT
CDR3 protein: CASRGQGSSNQPQHF

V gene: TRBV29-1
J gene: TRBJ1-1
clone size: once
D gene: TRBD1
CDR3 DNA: TGCAGCGTAGAAACAAACAGGGGCAGGGTCACCTCCGGAGCTTGGGGGAACACTGAAGCTTTCTTT
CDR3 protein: CSVETNRGRVTSGAWGNTEAFF

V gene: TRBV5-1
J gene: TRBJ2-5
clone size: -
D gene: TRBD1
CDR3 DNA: TGCGCCAGCAGATACTTGGGACAGGGGACGGAGACCCAGTACTTC
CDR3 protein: CASRYLGQGTETQYF

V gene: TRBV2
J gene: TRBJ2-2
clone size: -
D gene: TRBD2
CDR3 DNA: TGTGCCAGCAGATTTGCTTTGGCTAGCGGGAACACCGGGGAGCTGTTTTTT
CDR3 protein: CASRFALASGNTGELFF

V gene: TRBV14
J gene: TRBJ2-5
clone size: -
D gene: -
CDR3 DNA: TGTGCCAGCAGCCCCTCCTGGGGGCTCCGGGAGACCCAGTACTTC
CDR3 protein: CASSPSWGLRETQYF

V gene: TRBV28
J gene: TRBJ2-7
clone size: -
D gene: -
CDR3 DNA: TGTGCCAGCAGTCCGAACTACGAACAGTACTTC
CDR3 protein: CASSPNYEQYF

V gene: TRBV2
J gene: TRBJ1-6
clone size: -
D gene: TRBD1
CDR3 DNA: TGTGCCAGCAGAGACAGGGGCGGGAATTCACCCCTCCACTTT
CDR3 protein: CASRDRGGNSPLHF

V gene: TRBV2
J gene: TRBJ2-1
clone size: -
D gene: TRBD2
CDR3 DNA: TGTGCCAGCAGTGAAGCGGGCGGGAGGGCCTGGGAGCAGTTCTTC
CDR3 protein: CASSEAGGRAWEQFF

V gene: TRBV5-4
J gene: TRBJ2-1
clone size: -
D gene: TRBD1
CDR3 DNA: TGTGCCAGCAGCTACCTAACCGTGGGGACAGGCAGGGATGAGCAGTTCTTC
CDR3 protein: CASSYLTVGTGRDEQFF

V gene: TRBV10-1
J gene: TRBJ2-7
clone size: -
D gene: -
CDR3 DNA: TGCGCCAGCAGTCGGGGGGGCGGACAGGGGCCTAACTACGAGCAGTACTTC
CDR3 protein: CASSRGGGQGPNYEQYF

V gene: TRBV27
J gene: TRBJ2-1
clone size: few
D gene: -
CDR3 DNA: TGTGCCAGCAGTTTCTGGCGGTCGGGTGAGCAGTTCTTC
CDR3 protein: CASSFWRSGEQFF

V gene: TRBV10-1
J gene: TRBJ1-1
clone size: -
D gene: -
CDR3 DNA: TGCGCCAGCAGTGAGTCGGGGGGTTATGAAGCTTTCTTT
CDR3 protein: CASSESGGYEAFF

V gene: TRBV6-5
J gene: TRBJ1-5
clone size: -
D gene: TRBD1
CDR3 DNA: TGTGCCAGCAGGGACCAGGGGGCGGGGAATCAGCCCCAGCATTTT
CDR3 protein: CASRDQGAGNQPQHF

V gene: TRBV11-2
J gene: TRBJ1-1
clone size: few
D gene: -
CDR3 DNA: TGTGCCAGCACCCCCCTTACGTCCGGGGACACTGAAGCTTTCTTT
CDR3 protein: CASTPLTSGDTEAFF

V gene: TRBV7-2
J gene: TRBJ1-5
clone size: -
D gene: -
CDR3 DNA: TGTGCCAGCAGCTCGGACAGTCGCAATCAGCCCCAGCATTTT
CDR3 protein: CASSSDSRNQPQHF

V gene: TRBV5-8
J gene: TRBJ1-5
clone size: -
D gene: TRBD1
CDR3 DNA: TGTGCCAGCAGCTTCGGGGACAGAAATCAGCCCCAGCATTTT
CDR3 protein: CASSFGDRNQPQHF

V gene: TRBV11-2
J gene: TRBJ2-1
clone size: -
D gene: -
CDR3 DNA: TGTGCCAGCAGCTTGGGCCCGGGATCCAATGAGCAGTTCTTC
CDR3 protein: CASSLGPGSNEQFF

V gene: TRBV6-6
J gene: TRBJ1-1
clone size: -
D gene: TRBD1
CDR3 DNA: TGTGCCAGCAGTTACTCTGACAGGGGGCAGTCTGAAGCTTTCTTT
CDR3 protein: CASSYSDRGQSEAFF

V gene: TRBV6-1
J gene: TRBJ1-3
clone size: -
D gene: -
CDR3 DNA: TGTGCCAGCAGTGAAGGGGTACAGGGAGGAAACACCATATATTTT
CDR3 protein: CASSEGVQGGNTIYF

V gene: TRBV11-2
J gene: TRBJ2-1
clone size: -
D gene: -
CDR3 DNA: TGTGCCAGCAGCTTACGGGTAGGACAGACCTACAATGAGCAGTTCTTC
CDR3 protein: CASSLRVGQTYNEQFF

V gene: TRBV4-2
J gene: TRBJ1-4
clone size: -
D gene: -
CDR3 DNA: TGTGCCAGCAGCCAAGAAGATGGCAGGGCGGGGGAAAAACTGTTTTTT
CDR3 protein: CASSQEDGRAGEKLFF

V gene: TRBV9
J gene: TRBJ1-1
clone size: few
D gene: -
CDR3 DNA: TGTGCCAGCAGCGTGAGGACAGATGTAATGAACACTGAAGCTTTCTTT
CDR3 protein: CASSVRTDVMNTEAFF

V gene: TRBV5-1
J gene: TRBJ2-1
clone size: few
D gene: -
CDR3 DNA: TGCGCCAGCAACAAGGACAGTTTCAATGAGCAGTTCTTC
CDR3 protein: CASNKDSFNEQFF

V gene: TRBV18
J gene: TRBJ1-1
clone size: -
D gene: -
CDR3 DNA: TGTGCCAGCTCACCACCGGCTCCCAACACTGAAGCTTTCTTT
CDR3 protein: CASSPPAPNTEAFF

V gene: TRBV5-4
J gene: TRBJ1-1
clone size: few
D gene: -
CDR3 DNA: TGTGCCAGCAGCCTCTCTAACACTGAAGCTTTCTTT
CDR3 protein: CASSLSNTEAFF

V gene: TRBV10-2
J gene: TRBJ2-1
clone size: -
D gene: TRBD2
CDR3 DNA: TGCGCCAGCAGTGACCCCTTCGGCGGGAGGCCCAATGAGCAGTTCTTC
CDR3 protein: CASSDPFGGRPNEQFF

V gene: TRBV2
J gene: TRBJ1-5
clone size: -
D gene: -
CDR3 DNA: TGTGCCAGCGGGAGTGGTAAAGGCAGTCAGCCCCAGCATTTT
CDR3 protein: CASGSGKGSQPQHF

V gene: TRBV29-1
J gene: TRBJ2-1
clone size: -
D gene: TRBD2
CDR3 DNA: TGCAGCGTACGACCCGGGACTAGTATGGATGAGCAGTTCTTC
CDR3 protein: CSVRPGTSMDEQFF

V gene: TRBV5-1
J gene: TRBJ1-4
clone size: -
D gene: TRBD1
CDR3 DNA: TGCGCCAGCAGCTTGGGACAGGGGAGCGAAAAACTGTTTTTT
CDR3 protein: CASSLGQGSEKLFF

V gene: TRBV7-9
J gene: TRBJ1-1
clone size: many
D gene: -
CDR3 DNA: TGTGCCAGCAGACCAGAACTCCGGCAGGGCTTCACTGAAGCTTTCTTT
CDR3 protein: CASRPELRQGFTEAFF

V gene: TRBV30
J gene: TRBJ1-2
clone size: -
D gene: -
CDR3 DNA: TGTGCCTGGAGTGGGACAGCGTATGGCTACACCTTC
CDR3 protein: CAWSGTAYGYTF

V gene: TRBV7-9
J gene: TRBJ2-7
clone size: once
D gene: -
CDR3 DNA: TGTGCCAGCAGCTTACTACCAAAACCCTACGAGCAGTACTTC
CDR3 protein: CASSLLPKPYEQYF

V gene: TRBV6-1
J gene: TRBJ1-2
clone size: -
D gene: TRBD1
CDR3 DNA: TGTGCCAGCAGTGATACTGGGACAGGGTATGGCTACACCTTC
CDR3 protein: CASSDTGTGYGYTF

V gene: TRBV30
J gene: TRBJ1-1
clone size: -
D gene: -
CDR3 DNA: TGTGCCTGGAGTACCACAGGGAACACTGAAGCTTTCTTT
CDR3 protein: CAWSTTGNTEAFF

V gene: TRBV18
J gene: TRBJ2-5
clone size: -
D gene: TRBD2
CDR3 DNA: TGTGCCAGCTCACCAGCTAGCGGAGTAGAGACCCAGTACTTC
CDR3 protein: CASSPASGVETQYF

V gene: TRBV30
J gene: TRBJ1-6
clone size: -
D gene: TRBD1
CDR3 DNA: TGTGCCTGGAGTGTACAGGGGAATTCACCCCTCCACTTT
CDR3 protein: CAWSVQGNSPLHF

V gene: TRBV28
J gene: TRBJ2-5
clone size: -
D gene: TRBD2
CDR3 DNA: TGTGCCAGCAGTTTCCCGGGACTAGCTTCGGAGACCCAGTACTTC
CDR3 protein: CASSFPGLASETQYF

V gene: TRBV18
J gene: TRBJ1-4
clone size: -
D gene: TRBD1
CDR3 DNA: TGTGCCAGCTCATCTTCCGGGACAGGGATATCGTCTACTAATGAAAAACTGTTTTTT
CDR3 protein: CASSSSGTGISSTNEKLFF

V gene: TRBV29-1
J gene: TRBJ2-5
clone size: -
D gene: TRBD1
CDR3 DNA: TGCAGCGTGACCGGGACAGGGTACCAAGAGACCCAGTACTTC
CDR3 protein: CSVTGTGYQETQYF

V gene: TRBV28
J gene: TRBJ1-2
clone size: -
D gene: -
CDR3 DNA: TGTGCCAGCAGCGTATGGGAGGGGGGCTATGGCTACACCTTC
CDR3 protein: CASSVWEGGYGYTF

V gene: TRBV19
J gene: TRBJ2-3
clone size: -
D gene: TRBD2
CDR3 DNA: TGTGCCAGTAGTTCACCCAGACTAGCGGGAAGCACAGATACGCAGTATTTT
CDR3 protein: CASSSPRLAGSTDTQYF

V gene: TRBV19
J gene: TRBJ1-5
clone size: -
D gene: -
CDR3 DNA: TGTGCCAGTAGTACCCGAGGGCTGGGTCAGCCCCAGCATTTT
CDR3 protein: CASSTRGLGQPQHF

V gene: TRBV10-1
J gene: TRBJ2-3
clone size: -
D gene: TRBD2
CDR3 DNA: TGCGCCAGCAGTGAGTTAGCGGGCAGTATGGATACGCAGTATTTT
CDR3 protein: CASSELAGSMDTQYF

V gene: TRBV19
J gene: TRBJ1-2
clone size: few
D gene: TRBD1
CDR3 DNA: TGTGCCAGTAGTATAAGACAGGGCAATGGCTACACCTTC
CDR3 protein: CASSIRQGNGYTF

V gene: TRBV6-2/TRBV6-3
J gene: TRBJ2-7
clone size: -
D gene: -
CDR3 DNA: TGTGCCAGCAGTTACCGGGACTGGAGTCTTTACGAGCAGTACTTC
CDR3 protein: CASSYRDWSLYEQYF

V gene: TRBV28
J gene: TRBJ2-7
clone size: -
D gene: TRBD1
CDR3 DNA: TGTGCCAGCAGCCGACAGGGGCACACCTACGAGCAGTACTTC
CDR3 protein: CASSRQGHTYEQYF

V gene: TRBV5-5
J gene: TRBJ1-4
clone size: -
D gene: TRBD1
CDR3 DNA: TGTGCCAGCAGCCCGGTGGGACAGGGGCGCAATTTGAATGAAAAACTGTTTTTT
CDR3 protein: CASSPVGQGRNLNEKLFF

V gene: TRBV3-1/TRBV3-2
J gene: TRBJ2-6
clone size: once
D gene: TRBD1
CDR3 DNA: TGTGCCAGCAGCCACACCGGGACAGTTTCATCTGGGGCCAACGTCCTGACTTTC
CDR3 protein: CASSHTGTVSSGANVLTF

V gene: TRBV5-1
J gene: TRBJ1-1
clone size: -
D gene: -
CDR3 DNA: TGCGCCAGCAGCGTACAGGGCGGCGTGAACACTGAAGCTTTCTTT
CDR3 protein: CASSVQGGVNTEAFF